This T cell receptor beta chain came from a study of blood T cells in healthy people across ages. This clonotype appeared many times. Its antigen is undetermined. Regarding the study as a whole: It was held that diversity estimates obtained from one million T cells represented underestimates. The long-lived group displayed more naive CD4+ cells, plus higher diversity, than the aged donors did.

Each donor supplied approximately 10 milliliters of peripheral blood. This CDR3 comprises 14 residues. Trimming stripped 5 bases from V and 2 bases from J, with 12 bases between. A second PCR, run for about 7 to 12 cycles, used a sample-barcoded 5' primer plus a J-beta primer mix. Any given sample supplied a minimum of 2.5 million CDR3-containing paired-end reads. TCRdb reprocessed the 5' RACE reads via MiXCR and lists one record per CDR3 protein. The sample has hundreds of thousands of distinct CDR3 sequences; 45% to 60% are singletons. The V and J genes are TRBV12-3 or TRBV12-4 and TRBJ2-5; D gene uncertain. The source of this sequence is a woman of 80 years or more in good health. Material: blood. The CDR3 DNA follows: TGTGCCAGCAGTCCCCGACACGCACAAGAGACCCAGTACTTC. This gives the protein CASSPRHAQETQYF.